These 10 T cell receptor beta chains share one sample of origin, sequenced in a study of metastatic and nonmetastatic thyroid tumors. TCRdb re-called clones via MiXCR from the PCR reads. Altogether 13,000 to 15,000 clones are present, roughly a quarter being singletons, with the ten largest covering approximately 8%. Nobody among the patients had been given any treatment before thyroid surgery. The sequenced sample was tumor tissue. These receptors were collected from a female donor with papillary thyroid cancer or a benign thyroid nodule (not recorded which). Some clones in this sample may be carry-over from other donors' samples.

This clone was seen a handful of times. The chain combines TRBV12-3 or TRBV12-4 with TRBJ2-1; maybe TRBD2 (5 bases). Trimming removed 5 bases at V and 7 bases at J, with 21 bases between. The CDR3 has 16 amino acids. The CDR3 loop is CASSVVLVKGRNEQFF. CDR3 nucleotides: TGTGCCAGCAGTGTAGTACTAGTTAAGGGTAGGAATGAGCAGTTCTTC.

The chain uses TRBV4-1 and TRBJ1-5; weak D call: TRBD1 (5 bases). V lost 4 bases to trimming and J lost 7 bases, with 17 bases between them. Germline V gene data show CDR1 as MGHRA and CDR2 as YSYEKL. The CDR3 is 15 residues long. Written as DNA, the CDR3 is TGCGCCAGCAGCCCCCGTAGCGACCGGGGGCAGCCCCAGCATTTT. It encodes CASSPRSDRGQPQHF.

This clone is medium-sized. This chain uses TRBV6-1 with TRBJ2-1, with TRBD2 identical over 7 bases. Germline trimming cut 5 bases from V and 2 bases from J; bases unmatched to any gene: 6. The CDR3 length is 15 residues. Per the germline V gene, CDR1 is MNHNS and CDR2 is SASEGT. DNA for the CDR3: TGTGCCAGCAGTCCAAGAAGCGGGGCCTACAATGAGCAGTTCTTC. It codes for CASSPRSGAYNEQFF.

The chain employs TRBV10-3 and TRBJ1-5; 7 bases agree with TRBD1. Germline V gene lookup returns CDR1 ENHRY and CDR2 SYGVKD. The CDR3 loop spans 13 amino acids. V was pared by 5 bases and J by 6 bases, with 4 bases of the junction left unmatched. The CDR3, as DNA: TGTGCCATCAGTTCAGGGGGTGCTCAGCCCCAGCATTTT. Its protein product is CAISSGGAQPQHF.

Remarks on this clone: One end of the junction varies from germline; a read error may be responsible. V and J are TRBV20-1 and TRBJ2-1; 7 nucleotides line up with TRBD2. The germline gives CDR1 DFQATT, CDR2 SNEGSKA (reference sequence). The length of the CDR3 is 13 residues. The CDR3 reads CGLRRGCHNDQFF. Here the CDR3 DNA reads TGCGGGTTGAGGCGGGGGTGCCACAATGATCAGTTCTTC.

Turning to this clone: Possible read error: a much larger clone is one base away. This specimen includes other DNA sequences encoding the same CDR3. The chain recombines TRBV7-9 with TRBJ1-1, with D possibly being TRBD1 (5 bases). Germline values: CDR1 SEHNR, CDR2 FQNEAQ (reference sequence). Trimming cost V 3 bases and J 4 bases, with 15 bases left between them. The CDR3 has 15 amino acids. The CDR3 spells CASSLAVGPGTEAFF. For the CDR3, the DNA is TGTGCCAGCAGCTTGGCAGTGGGACCTGGCACTGAAGCTTTCTTT.

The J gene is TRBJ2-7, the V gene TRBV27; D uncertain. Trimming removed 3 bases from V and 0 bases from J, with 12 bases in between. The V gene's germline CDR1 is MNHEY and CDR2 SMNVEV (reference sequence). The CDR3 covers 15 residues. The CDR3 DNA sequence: TGTGCCAGCAGTTTGACCCTTACATTCTCCTACGAGCAGTACTTC. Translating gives CASSLTLTFSYEQYF.

The CDR3 DNA follows: TGCGCCAGCAGCTTGGACAACCACAGCCGGGGATCACCCCTCCACTTT. This sequence encodes CASSLDNHSRGSPLHF. This chain uses TRBV5-1 with TRBJ1-6; D unresolved. Germline V gene lookup returns CDR1 SGHRS and CDR2 YFSETQ. V was cut by 0 bases and J by 10 bases, with 17 bases left in between. This CDR3 comprises 16 residues.

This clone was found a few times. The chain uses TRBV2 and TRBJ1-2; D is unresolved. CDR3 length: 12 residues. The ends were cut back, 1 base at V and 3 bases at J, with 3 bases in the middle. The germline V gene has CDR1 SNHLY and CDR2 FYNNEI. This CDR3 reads CASSEGDYGYTF. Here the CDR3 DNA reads TGTGCCAGCAGTGAAGGTGACTATGGCTACACCTTC.

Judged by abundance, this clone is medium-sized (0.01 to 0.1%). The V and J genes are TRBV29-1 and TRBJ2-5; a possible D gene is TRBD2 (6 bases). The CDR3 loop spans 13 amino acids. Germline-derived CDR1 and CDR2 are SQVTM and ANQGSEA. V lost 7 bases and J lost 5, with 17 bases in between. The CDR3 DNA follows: TGCAGCGGGGTCCTACTAGCTTGGGAGACCCAGTACTTC. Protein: CSGVLLAWETQYF.